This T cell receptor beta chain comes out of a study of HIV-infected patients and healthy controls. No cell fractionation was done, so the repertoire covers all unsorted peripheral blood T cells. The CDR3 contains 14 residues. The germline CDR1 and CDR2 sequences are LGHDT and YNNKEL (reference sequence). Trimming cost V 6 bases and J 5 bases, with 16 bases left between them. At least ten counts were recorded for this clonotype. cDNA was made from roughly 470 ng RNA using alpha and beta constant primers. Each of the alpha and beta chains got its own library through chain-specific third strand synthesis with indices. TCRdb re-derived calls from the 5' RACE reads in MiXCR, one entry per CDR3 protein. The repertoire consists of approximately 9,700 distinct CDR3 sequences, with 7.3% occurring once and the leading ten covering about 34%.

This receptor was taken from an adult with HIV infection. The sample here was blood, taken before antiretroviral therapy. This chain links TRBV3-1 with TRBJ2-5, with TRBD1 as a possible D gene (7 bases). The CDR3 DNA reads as TGTGCCAGCAGTCCGGGAGACAGGGAGGAGACCCAGTACTTC. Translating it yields CASSPGDREETQYF.